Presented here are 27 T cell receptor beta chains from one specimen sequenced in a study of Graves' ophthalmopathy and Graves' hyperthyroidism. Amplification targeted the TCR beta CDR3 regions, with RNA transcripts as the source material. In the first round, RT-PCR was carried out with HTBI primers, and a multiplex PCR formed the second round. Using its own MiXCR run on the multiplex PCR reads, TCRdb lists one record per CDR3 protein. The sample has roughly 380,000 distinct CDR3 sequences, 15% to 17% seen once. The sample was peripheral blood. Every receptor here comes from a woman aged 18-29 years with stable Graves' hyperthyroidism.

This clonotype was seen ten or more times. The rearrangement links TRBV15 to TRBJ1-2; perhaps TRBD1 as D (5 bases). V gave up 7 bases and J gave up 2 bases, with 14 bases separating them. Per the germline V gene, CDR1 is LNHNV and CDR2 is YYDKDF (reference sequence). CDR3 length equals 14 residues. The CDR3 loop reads CATTLLGDNYGYTF. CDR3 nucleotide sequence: TGTGCCACCACATTGTTAGGGGACAACTATGGCTACACCTTC.

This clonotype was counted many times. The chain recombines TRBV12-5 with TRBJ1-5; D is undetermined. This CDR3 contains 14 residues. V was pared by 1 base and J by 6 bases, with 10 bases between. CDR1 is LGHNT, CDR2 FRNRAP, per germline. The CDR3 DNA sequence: TGTGCTAGTGGTTTGGAGGGAGAAAGTCAGCCCCAGCATTTT. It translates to CASGLEGESQPQHF.

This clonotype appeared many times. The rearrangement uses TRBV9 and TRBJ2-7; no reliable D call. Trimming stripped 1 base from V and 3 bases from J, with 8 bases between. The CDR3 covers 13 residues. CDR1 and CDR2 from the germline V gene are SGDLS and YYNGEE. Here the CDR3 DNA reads TGTGCCAGCAGCGTACGTGGCAACTACGAGCAGTACTTC. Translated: CASSVRGNYEQYF.

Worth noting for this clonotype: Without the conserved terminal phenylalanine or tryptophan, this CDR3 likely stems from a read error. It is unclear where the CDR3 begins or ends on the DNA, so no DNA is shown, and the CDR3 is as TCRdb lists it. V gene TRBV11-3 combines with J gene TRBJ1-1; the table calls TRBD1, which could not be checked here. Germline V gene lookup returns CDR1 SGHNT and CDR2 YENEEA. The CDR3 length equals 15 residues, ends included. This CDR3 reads CASSEATGRRTEACL.

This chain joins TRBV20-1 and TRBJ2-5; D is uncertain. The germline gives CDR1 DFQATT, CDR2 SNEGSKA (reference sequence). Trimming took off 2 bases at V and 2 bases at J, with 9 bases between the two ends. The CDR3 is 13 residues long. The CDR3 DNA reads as TGCAGTGCTAGACGCGCGGCACAAGAGACCCAGTACTTC. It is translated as CSARRAAQETQYF.

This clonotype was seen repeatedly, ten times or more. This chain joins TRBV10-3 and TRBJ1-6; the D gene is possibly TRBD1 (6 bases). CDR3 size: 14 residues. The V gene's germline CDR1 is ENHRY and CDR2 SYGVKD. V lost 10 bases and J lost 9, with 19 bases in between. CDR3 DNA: TGTGCCAGTCGGACAGAGGGAGTAAGTTCACCCCTCCACTTT. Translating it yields CASRTEGVSSPLHF.

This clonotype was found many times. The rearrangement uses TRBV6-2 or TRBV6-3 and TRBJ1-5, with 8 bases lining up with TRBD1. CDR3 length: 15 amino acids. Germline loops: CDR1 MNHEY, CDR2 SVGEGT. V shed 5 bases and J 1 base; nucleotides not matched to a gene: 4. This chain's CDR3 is CASSTRGQSNQPQHF. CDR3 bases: TGTGCCAGCAGTACCAGGGGGCAGAGCAATCAGCCCCAGCATTTT.

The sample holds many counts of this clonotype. The DNA of the CDR3 is TGTGCCAGACGCCCTAGTCGCGAGCAGTACTTC. Its protein is CARRPSREQYF. The V gene is TRBV27, the J gene TRBJ2-7; D not certain. Trimming pared 9 bases from V and 6 bases from J, leaving 12 bases between. The CDR3 spans 11 residues. The germline V gene encodes CDR1 MNHEY and CDR2 SMNVEV (reference sequence).

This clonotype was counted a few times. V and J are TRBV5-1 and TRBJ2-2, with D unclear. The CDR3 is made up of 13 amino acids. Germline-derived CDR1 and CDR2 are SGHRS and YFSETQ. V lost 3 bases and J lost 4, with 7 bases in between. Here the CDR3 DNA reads TGCGCCAGCAGCTCTAAGCGCACCGGGGAGCTGTTTTTT. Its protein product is CASSSKRTGELFF.

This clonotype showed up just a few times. This CDR3 reads CASRGGGVDEQYF. CDR3 DNA: TGTGCCAGCAGAGGTGGCGGGGTAGACGAGCAGTACTTC. The V gene is TRBV12-3 or TRBV12-4, the J gene TRBJ2-7; possible D gene TRBD2, 6 bases. Trimming shortened V by 6 bases and J by 5 bases, and 14 bases separated the two germline ends. The CDR3 is 13 residues long.

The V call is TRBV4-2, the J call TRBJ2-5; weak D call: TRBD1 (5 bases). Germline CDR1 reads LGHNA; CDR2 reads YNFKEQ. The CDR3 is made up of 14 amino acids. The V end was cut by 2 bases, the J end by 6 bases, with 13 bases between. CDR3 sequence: CASSQSLGAKTQYF. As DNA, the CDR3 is TGTGCCAGCAGCCAAAGCCTAGGGGCAAAGACCCAGTACTTC.

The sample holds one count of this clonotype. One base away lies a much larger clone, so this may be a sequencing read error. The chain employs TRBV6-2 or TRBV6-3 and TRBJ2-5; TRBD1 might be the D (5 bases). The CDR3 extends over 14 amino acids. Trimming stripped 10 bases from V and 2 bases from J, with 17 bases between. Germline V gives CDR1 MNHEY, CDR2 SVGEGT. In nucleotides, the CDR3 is TGTGCCATCGAGACAGCAAATAGACAAGAGACCCAGTACTTC. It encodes CAIETANRQETQYF.

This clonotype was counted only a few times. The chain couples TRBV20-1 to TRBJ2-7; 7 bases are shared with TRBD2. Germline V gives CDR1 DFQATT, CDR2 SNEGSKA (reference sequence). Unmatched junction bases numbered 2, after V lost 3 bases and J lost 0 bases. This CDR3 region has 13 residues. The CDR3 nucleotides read TGCAGTGCTAGGGGAGGGCCCTCCTACGAGCAGTACTTC. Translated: CSARGGPSYEQYF.

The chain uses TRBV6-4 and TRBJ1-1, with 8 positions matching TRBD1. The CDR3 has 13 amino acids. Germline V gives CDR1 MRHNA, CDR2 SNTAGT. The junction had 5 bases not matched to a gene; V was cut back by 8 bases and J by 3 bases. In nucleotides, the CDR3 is TGTGCCAGCTACAACAGGGGGGACACTGAAGCTTTCTTT. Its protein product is CASYNRGDTEAFF.

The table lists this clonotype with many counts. The chain's CDR3 is CASSPGRSGYNQPQHF. For the CDR3, the DNA is TGTGCCAGCAGCCCAGGACGAAGCGGGTACAATCAGCCCCAGCATTTT. The chain recombines TRBV7-8 with TRBJ1-5; D not certain. The CDR3 runs to 16 residues. V dropped 5 bases and J dropped 3 bases, with 17 bases sitting between them. The germline V gene encodes CDR1 SGHVS and CDR2 FQNEAQ.

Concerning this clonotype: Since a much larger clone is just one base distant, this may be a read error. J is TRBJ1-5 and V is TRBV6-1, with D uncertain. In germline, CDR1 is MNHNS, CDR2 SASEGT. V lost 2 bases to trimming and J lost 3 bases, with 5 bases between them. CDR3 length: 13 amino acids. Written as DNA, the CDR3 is TGTGCCAGCAGTGAACAGGACAATCAGCCCCAGCATTTT. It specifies CASSEQDNQPQHF.

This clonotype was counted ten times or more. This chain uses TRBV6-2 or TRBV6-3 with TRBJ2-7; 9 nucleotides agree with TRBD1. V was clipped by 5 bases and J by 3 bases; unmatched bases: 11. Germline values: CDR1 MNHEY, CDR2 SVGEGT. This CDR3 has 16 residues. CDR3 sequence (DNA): TGTGCCAGCAGTAAGCAGGCGCCGGGACAGGGCTACGAGCAGTACTTC. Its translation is CASSKQAPGQGYEQYF.

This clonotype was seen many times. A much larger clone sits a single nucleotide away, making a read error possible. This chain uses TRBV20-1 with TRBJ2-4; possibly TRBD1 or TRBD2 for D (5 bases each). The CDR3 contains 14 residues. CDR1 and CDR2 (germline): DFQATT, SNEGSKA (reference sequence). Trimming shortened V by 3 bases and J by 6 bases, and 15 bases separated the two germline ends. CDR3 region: CSARGHGTINIQYF. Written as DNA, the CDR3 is TGCAGTGCTAGGGGCCACGGGACCATAAACATTCAGTACTTC.

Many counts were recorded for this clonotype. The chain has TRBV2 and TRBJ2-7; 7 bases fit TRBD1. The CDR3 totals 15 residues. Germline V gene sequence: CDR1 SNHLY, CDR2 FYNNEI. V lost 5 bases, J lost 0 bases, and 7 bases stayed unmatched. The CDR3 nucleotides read TGTGCCAGCAGTCCCGGGACAGTGGCCTCCTACGAGCAGTACTTC. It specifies CASSPGTVASYEQYF.

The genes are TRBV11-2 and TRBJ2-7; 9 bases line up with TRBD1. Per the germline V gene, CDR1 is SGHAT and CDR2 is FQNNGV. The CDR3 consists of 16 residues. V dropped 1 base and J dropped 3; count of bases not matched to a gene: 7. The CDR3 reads CASSLVLRTGVYEQYF. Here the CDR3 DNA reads TGTGCCAGCAGCTTAGTTTTGCGGACAGGGGTCTACGAGCAGTACTTC.

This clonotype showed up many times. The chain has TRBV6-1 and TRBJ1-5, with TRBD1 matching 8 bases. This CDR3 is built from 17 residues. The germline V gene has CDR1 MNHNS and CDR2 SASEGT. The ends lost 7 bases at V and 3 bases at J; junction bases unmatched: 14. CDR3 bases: TGTGCCAGCAAACCACTTTGGACAGGGCAGTCCAATCAGCCCCAGCATTTT. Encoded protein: CASKPLWTGQSNQPQHF.

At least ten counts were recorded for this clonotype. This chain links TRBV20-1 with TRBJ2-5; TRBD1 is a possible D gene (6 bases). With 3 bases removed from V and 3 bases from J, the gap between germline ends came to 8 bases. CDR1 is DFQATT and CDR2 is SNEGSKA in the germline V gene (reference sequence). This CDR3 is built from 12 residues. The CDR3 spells CSARPGEETQYF. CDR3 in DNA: TGCAGTGCTAGGCCAGGGGAAGAGACCCAGTACTTC.

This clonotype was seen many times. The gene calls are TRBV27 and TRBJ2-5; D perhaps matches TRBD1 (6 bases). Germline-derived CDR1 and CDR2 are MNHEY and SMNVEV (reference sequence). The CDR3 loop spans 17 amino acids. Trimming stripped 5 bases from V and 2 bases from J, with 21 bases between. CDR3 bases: TGTGCCAGCAGTCTCGTCAGACCCGTTGGGACACAAGAGACCCAGTACTTC. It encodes CASSLVRPVGTQETQYF.

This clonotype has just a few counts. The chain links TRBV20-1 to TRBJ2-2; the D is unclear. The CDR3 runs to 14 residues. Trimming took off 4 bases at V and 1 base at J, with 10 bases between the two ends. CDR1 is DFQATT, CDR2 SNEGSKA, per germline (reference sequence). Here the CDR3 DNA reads TGCAGTGCTAAATCAAAGGGGAACACCGGGGAGCTGTTTTTT. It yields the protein CSAKSKGNTGELFF.

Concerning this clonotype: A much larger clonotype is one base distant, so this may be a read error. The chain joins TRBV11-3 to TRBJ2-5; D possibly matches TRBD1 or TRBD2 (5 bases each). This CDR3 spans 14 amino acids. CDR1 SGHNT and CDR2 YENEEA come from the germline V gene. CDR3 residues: CASSFLEGQETKYF. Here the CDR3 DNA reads TGTGCCAGCAGCTTCCTTGAGGGGCAAGAGACCAAGTACTTC.

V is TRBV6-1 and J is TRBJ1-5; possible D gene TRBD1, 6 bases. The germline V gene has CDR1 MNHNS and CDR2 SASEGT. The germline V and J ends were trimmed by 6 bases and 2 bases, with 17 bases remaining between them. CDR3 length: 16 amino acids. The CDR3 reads CASRLGGWVGNQPQHF. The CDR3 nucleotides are TGTGCCAGCAGGTTGGGGGGCTGGGTAGGCAATCAGCCCCAGCATTTT.

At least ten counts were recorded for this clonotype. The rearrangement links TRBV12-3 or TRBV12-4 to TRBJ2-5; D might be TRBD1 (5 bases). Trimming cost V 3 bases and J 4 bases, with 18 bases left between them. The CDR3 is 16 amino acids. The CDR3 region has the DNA TGTGCCAGCAGTTTTTCGAGTAGCTTAGGGGTAGAGACCCAGTACTTC. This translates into CASSFSSSLGVETQYF.